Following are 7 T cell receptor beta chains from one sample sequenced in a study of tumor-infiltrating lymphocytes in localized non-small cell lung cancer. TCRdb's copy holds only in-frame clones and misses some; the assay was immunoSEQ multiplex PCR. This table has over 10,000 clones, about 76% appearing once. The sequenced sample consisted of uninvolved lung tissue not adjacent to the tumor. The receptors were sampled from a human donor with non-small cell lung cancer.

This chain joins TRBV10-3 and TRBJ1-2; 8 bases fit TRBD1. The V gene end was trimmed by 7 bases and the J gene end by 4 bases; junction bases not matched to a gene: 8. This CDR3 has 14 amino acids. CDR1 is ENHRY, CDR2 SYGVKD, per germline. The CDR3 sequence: CAITGTGGPYGYTF. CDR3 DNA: TGTGCCATCACCGGGACAGGCGGACCCTATGGCTACACCTTC.

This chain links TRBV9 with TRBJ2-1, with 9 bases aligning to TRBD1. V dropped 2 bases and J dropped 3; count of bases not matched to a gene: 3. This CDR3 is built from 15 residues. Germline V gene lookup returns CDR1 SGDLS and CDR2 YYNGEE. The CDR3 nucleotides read TGTGCCAGCAGCGTGGGACAGGGATTCTACAATGAGCAGTTCTTC. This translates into CASSVGQGFYNEQFF.

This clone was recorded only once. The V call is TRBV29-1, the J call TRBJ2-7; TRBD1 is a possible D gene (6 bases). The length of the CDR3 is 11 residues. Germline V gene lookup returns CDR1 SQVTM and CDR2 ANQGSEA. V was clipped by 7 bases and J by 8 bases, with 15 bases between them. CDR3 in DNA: TGCAGCGCCGGTATACAGGGCCAGCAGTACTTC. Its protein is CSAGIQGQQYF.

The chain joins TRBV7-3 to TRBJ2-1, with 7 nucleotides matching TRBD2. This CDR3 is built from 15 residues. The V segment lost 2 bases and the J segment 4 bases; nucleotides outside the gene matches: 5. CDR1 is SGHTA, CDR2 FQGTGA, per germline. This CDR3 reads CASSLGRAAYNEQFF. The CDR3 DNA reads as TGTGCCAGCAGCTTAGGGAGGGCTGCTTACAATGAGCAGTTCTTC.

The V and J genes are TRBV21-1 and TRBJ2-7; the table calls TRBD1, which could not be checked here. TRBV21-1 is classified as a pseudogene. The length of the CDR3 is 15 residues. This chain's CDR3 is CASRSGTGPPYEQYF. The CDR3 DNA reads TGTGCCAGCAGATCCGGGACAGGGCCCCCCTACGAGCAGTACTTC.

CDR3 protein: CASSLTGGLETQYF. The CDR3 DNA follows: TGCGCCAGCAGCTTAACAGGGGGCTTAGAGACCCAGTACTTC. The rearrangement joins TRBV5-1 to TRBJ2-5; 9 nucleotides agree with TRBD1. The junction had 3 bases not matched to a gene; V was cut back by 2 bases and J by 4 bases. There are 14 residues in the CDR3. Germline assignment: CDR1 SGHRS and CDR2 YFSETQ. The full variable domain, in which reference TRBV5-1 and TRBJ2-5 provide the parts outside the CDR3, is KAGVTQTPRYLIKTRGQQVTLSCSPISGHRSVSWYQQTPGQGLQFLFEYFSETQRNKGNFPGRFSGRQFSNSRSEMNVSTLELGDSALYLCASSLTGGLETQYFGPGTRLLVL.

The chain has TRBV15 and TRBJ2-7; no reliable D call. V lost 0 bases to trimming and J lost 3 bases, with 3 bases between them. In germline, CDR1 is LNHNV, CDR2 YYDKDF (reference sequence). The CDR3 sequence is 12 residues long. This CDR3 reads CATSREGYEQYF. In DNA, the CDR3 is TGTGCCACCAGCAGAGAAGGCTACGAGCAGTACTTC.